Presented here are 21 T cell receptor beta chains from one specimen sequenced in a study of beta chain features in type 1 diabetes. All of the isolated RNA was reverse transcribed, so expressed TCRB transcripts were sequenced. Measured with immunoSEQ multiplex PCR; TCRdb has only the in-frame clones, and not every one. The sample carries hundreds of thousands of clones, roughly 70% recorded once. The material sequenced was naive CD4+ T cells from blood. These receptors were collected from a young man in good health.

The CDR3 sequence is CAWTGTNEQFF. In DNA, the CDR3 is TGTGCCTGGACGGGTACGAATGAGCAGTTCTTC. The gene calls are TRBV30 and TRBJ2-1; D uncertain. V lost 4 bases and J lost 7, with 8 bases in between. CDR1 is GTSNPN, CDR2 SVGIG, per germline (reference sequence). This CDR3 spans 11 amino acids.

J is TRBJ2-5 and V is TRBV30, with D unresolved. The ends were cut back, 2 bases at V and 2 bases at J, with 9 bases in the middle. The CDR3 is 13 residues long. Per germline, CDR1 GTSNPN and CDR2 SVGIG (reference sequence). CDR3 protein: CAWSPLLQETQYF. The CDR3 coding sequence is TGTGCCTGGAGTCCTCTTCTACAAGAGACCCAGTACTTC.

This rearrangement joins TRBV28 to TRBJ2-7, with 7 bases aligning to TRBD1. The J segment lost 1 base and the V segment lost 2 bases, leaving 2 bases of the junction unmatched. The CDR3 spans 14 residues. Germline assignment: CDR1 MDHEN and CDR2 SYDVKM. In DNA, the CDR3 is TGTGCCAGCAGTTTAGAACAGGGGTCCTACGAGCAGTACTTC. Its translation: CASSLEQGSYEQYF.

On this clone itself: This sample includes further DNA sequences coding for the same CDR3. This sequence joins TRBV30 and TRBJ1-1, with D tentatively TRBD1 (5 bases). Trimming pared 0 bases from V and 2 bases from J, leaving 7 bases between. The CDR3 loop spans 13 amino acids. Germline V lookup: CDR1 GTSNPN, CDR2 SVGIG (reference sequence). DNA for the CDR3: TGTGCCTGGAGTGTATGGGGCAACACTGAAGCTTTCTTT. Residues: CAWSVWGNTEAFF. The variable domain in full, completed from reference TRBV30 and TRBJ1-1, reads SQTIHQWPATLVQPVGSPLSLECTVEGTSNPNLYWYRQAAGRGLQLLFYSVGIGQISSEVPQNLSASRPQDRQFILSSKKLLLSDSGFYLCAWSVWGNTEAFFGQGTRLTVV.

The chain employs TRBV5-1 and TRBJ2-1; weak D call: TRBD2 (6 bases). V lost 4 bases and J lost 8, with 19 bases in between. CDR1 SGHRS and CDR2 YFSETQ come from the germline V gene. The CDR3 is 15 amino acids. The DNA for the CDR3 is TGCGCCAGCAGCCCCCAGGTGGGAGGATCCTATGAGCAGTTCTTC. This codes for CASSPQVGGSYEQFF.

CDR3 in amino acids: CSVYGLALHNEQFF. The CDR3 DNA follows: TGCAGCGTATACGGACTAGCGCTTCACAATGAGCAGTTCTTC. The chain couples TRBV29-1 to TRBJ2-1; 9 nucleotides agree with TRBD2. The CDR3 length is 14 residues. CDR1 is SQVTM and CDR2 is ANQGSEA in the germline V gene. Unmatched junction bases numbered 8, after V lost 6 bases and J lost 5 bases.

The chain recombines TRBV9 with TRBJ2-2, with TRBD1 as a possible D gene (6 bases). CDR3 length: 15 amino acids. Trimming shortened V by 3 bases and J by 0 bases, and 9 bases separated the two germline ends. The germline CDR1 and CDR2 sequences are SGDLS and YYNGEE. CDR3 bases: TGTGCCAGCAGCGCCAGGGGTACGAACACCGGGGAGCTGTTTTTT. It translates to CASSARGTNTGELFF.

The rearrangement links TRBV30 to TRBJ2-5; D is perhaps TRBD2 (6 bases). Trimming took 0 bases from V and 5 from J, leaving 10 bases between them. The CDR3 length is 13 residues. CDR1 GTSNPN and CDR2 SVGIG come from the germline V gene (reference sequence). In DNA, the CDR3 is TGTGCCTGGAGTGTAAGACTAGAGGAGACCCAGTACTTC. Protein: CAWSVRLEETQYF.

The chain has TRBV6-5 and TRBJ2-7, with 12 bases that match TRBD1. After removal of 4 bases from V and 5 bases from J, the junction contained 9 bases not matched to a gene. This CDR3 spans 16 amino acids. CDR1 and CDR2 (germline): MNHEY, SVGAGI. CDR3 sequence (DNA): TGTGCCAGCAGTTTCCAACCGGGACAGGGGGCCCACGAGCAGTACTTC. It translates to CASSFQPGQGAHEQYF.

The J gene is TRBJ2-1, the V gene TRBV29-1; possibly TRBD2 for D (5 bases). The CDR3 is made up of 13 amino acids. The ends were cut back, 4 bases at V and 10 bases at J, with 17 bases in the middle. CDR1 and CDR2 (germline): SQVTM, ANQGSEA. CDR3 sequence: CSVASSLAGEQFF. The CDR3 DNA sequence: TGCAGCGTTGCTTCGTCGCTAGCTGGGGAGCAGTTCTTC.

J is TRBJ2-5 and V is TRBV11-3; possible D gene TRBD1, 5 bases. The germline CDR1 and CDR2 sequences are SGHNT and YENEEA. This CDR3 is built from 13 residues. V lost 1 base and J lost 9, with 12 bases in between. The CDR3 DNA reads TGTGCCAGCAGCTTAGCCTCAACAGGAGCCCAGTACTTC. Its protein is CASSLASTGAQYF.

This clone appeared once. The chain joins TRBV9 to TRBJ1-2; D is unclear. The germline V and J ends were trimmed by 4 bases and 5 bases, with 6 bases remaining between them. The CDR3 spans 11 residues. Germline V lookup: CDR1 SGDLS, CDR2 YYNGEE. The CDR3: CASSSYYGYTF. The DNA of the CDR3 is TGTGCCAGCAGCAGCTATTATGGCTACACCTTC.

The CDR3 protein is CASSLTSGRYNEQFF. The CDR3 region has the DNA TGCGCCAGCAGCTTAACTAGCGGGCGCTACAATGAGCAGTTCTTC. This rearrangement joins TRBV5-1 to TRBJ2-1, with TRBD2 identical over 9 bases. The V segment lost 2 bases and the J segment 3 bases; nucleotides outside the gene matches: 3. Per germline, CDR1 SGHRS and CDR2 YFSETQ. The CDR3 has 15 residues.

V and J are TRBV9 and TRBJ2-5; the D call may be TRBD1 or TRBD2 (6 bases each). Per germline, CDR1 SGDLS and CDR2 YYNGEE. The V end was cut by 0 bases, the J end by 3 bases, with 9 bases between. The CDR3 runs 14 residues. The CDR3 is CASSVGGGKETQYF. CDR3 DNA: TGTGCCAGCAGCGTAGGAGGGGGGAAAGAGACCCAGTACTTC. The full variable domain, its missing parts supplied by reference TRBV9 and TRBJ2-5, is DSGVTQTPKHLITATGQRVTLRCSPRSGDLSVYWYQQSLDQGLQFLIQYYNGEERAKGNILERFSAQQFPDLHSELNLSSLELGDSALYFCASSVGGGKETQYFGPGTRLLVL.

J is TRBJ2-1 and V is TRBV4-3, with D hard to call. The length of the CDR3 is 16 residues. V was trimmed by 0 bases and J by 0 bases, leaving 9 bases between them. Looked up from germline, CDR1 is LGHNA and CDR2 is YSLEER. The CDR3: CASSQEPSYSYNEQFF. The CDR3 bases are TGCGCCAGCAGCCAAGAGCCGTCCTACTCCTACAATGAGCAGTTCTTC.

The genes are TRBV5-1 and TRBJ2-5; D possibly matches TRBD1 or TRBD2 (5 bases each). Germline V gene sequence: CDR1 SGHRS, CDR2 YFSETQ. The CDR3 totals 11 residues. V gave up 0 bases and J gave up 13 bases, with 10 bases separating them. The CDR3 here is CASSLAGPRYF. In DNA form, the CDR3 reads TGCGCCAGCAGCTTGGCGGGACCCCGGTACTTC.

In this sample, this clone turned up a few times. The V and J genes are TRBV5-1 and TRBJ2-3; D is perhaps TRBD2 (6 bases). The CDR3 is 15 residues long. Trimming removed 0 bases at V and 9 bases at J, with 17 bases between. CDR1 and CDR2 from the germline V gene are SGHRS and YFSETQ. This chain's CDR3 is CASSLVAAPPETQYF. The CDR3 coding sequence is TGCGCCAGCAGCTTGGTAGCGGCTCCGCCTGAGACGCAGTATTTT. The full variable domain, in which reference TRBV5-1 and TRBJ2-3 provide the parts outside the CDR3, is KAGVTQTPRYLIKTRGQQVTLSCSPISGHRSVSWYQQTPGQGLQFLFEYFSETQRNKGNFPGRFSGRQFSNSRSEMNVSTLELGDSALYLCASSLVAAPPETQYFGPGTRLTVL.

The chain couples TRBV29-1 to TRBJ1-3; D remains ambiguous. The CDR3 is 14 amino acids. Trimming left V 0 bases short and J 0 bases short, with 6 bases between. Germline-derived CDR1 and CDR2 are SQVTM and ANQGSEA. CDR3 nucleotides: TGCAGCGTTGAAGAGGATATCTCTGGAAACACCATATATTTT. Protein: CSVEEDISGNTIYF.

The chain couples TRBV18 to TRBJ2-2; D possibly matches TRBD1 or TRBD2 (5 bases each). V lost 5 bases to trimming and J lost 1 base, with 8 bases between them. This CDR3 has 14 amino acids. CDR1 is KGHSH, CDR2 LQKENI, per germline. CDR3 bases: TGTGCCAGCTCAGGGACGGTGAACACCGGGGAGCTGTTTTTT. Amino acids: CASSGTVNTGELFF.

The chain has TRBV21-1 and TRBJ2-1; the D call in the table, TRBD2, was not verified against the DNA. TRBV21-1 is tagged as a pseudogene. This CDR3 comprises 13 residues. The CDR3 loop reads CASSNLAHNEQFF. CDR3 nucleotide sequence: TGTGCCAGCAGCAACCTAGCGCACAATGAGCAGTTCTTC.

In regard to this clone: The junction departs from the called germline gene at one end, perhaps through a read error. The gene calls are TRBV4-3 and TRBJ2-3; the D gene is possibly TRBD2 (7 bases). This CDR3 comprises 13 residues. Germline CDR1 is LGHNA and CDR2 is YSLEER. CDR3 nucleotide sequence: TGCGCCAGCAGCCAAGAACGGGGCGGAGGGGGGGATTTT. This gives the protein CASSQERGGGGDF.